This record concerns one T cell receptor (beta chain) sequence. Some clones are missing from TCRdb's copy, which holds only in-frame ones; the method was immunoSEQ multiplex PCR. The sample holds 150,000 to 200,000 clones, 80% to 90% seen once. Germline loops: CDR1 SGDLS, CDR2 YYNGEE. The CDR3 sequence is 14 residues long. V lost 2 bases and J lost 4; bases outside the gene matches: 4. This sample was taken from a study of T cell responses to AZD1222 COVID-19 vaccine. The V call is TRBV9, the J call TRBJ2-7; 9 bases match TRBD2. The TCR originated in an adult in good health. This specimen consisted of peripheral blood, obtained on day 0 of AZD1222 vaccination. The CDR3 DNA reads TGTGCCAGCAGCGTCCGGACTAGCGAGTACGAGCAGTACTTC. This encodes CASSVRTSEYEQYF.